Detailed here is one T cell receptor beta chain. The CDR3 runs 15 residues. Germline CDR1 SNHLY, CDR2 FYNNEI. V was pared by 5 bases and J by 3 bases, with 7 bases of the junction left unmatched. Sequenced by immunoSEQ multiplex PCR; TCRdb stores in-frame clones only, minus some. The sample contains 380,000 or so clones, 88% of which appear only once. The data were obtained in a study of blood T cell repertoires in COVID-19. V usage is TRBV2 and J usage is TRBJ2-7, with 10 bases fitting TRBD1. The TCR originated in a woman between 35 and 50 years old with acute COVID-19. The sequencing input was PBMCs or T cells enriched from blood (not recorded which). CDR3 protein: CASSPGQGSLYEQYF. The CDR3 region has the DNA TGTGCCAGCAGTCCGGGACAGGGGTCTCTCTACGAGCAGTACTTC. The full variable domain, in which reference TRBV2 and TRBJ2-7 provide the parts outside the CDR3, is EPEVTQTPSHQVTQMGQEVILRCVPISNHLYFYWYRQILGQKVEFLVSFYNNEISEKSEIFDDQFSVERPDGSNFTLKIRSTKLEDSAMYFCASSPGQGSLYEQYFGPGTRLTVT.